These 11 T cell receptor beta chains were all obtained from the same sample, sequenced in a study of T cells after yellow fever vaccination. TCRdb redid the calling of the 5' RACE reads with MiXCR, one entry per CDR3 protein. The top ten hold roughly 45% of the sample, which has under 150,000 distinct CDR3 sequences, about 16% seen once. The source was CD8+ T cells sorted from PBMCs, collected 5 days after the yellow fever booster vaccination. All receptors derive from a man between 18 and 29 years old who received the YFV17D yellow fever vaccine.

The chain couples TRBV27 to TRBJ2-5; D is possibly TRBD1 (6 bases). CDR1 and CDR2 from the germline V gene are MNHEY and SMNVEV (reference sequence). There are 14 residues in the CDR3. Trimming removed 7 bases from V and 7 bases from J, with 19 bases in between. CDR3 sequence (DNA): TGTGCCAGCACCTATGACAGGACCCGCGGGACCCAGTACTTC. Protein: CASTYDRTRGTQYF.

This clonotype was found a few times. The chain is built from TRBV7-3 and TRBJ2-2, with 9 bases aligning to TRBD2. Trimming at V came to 4 bases and at J to 7 bases, leaving 13 bases not matched to a gene. Germline-derived CDR1 and CDR2 are SGHTA and FQGTGA. This CDR3 is built from 17 residues. The CDR3: CASSSPPGGGGDGELFF. CDR3 DNA sequence: TGTGCCAGCAGCTCCCCCCCCGGGGGCGGGGGGGACGGGGAGCTGTTTTTT.

CDR3 nucleotides: TGTGCCAGCAGGTCAAGCGGGGCGAACACCGGGGAGCTGTTTTTT. It is translated as CASRSSGANTGELFF. The chain couples TRBV6-6 to TRBJ2-2; TRBD2 aligns across 7 bases. Germline lookup yields CDR1 MNHNY and CDR2 SVGAGI (reference sequence). With V trimmed by 6 bases and J by 0 bases, 4 bases remained unmatched. This CDR3 comprises 15 residues.

This clonotype turned up a few times. The chain links TRBV7-6 to TRBJ2-1, with a possible D match to TRBD2 (5 bases). Germline CDR1 reads SGHVS; CDR2 reads FNYEAQ. The CDR3 extends over 15 amino acids. V lost 1 base and J lost 8, with 15 bases in between. The CDR3 DNA is TGTGCCAGCAGCTTAGGGGCTAGCTTAGTCCATGAGCAGTTCTTC. Protein sequence: CASSLGASLVHEQFF.

The chain carries TRBV10-3 and TRBJ1-2; D is unresolved. The germline gives CDR1 ENHRY, CDR2 SYGVKD. The V end lost 2 bases, the J end lost 3 bases, and 13 bases lay between the germline ends. CDR3 length equals 15 residues. CDR3 sequence: CAISEDNSLYYGYTF. CDR3 bases: TGTGCCATCAGTGAGGACAACAGCTTATACTATGGCTACACCTTC.

This clonotype occurred a few times. The chain uses TRBV7-2 and TRBJ2-1, with D maybe TRBD2 (6 bases). The CDR3 has 15 residues. The V end lost 4 bases, the J end lost 3 bases, and 13 bases lay between the germline ends. Per germline, CDR1 SGHTA and CDR2 FQGNSA. CDR3 residues: CASSSLRRVYNEQFF. The CDR3 region has the DNA TGTGCCAGCAGCTCCCTTCGGAGGGTCTACAATGAGCAGTTCTTC.

The chain carries TRBV11-2 and TRBJ2-7; a weak D match, TRBD1 (6 bases). The CDR3 spans 14 residues. CDR1 is SGHAT, CDR2 FQNNGV, per germline. Trimming stripped 5 bases from V and 4 bases from J, with 15 bases between. Here the CDR3 reads CASSTGSRAYEQYV. The CDR3 DNA sequence: TGTGCCAGCAGCACAGGGAGCAGAGCATACGAGCAGTACGTC.

This clonotype has just one count. DNA for the CDR3: TGTGCCAGCTCACCGACAGACAGGACAAACAATGAGCAGTTCTTC. Translating gives CASSPTDRTNNEQFF. The chain joins TRBV18 to TRBJ2-1; perhaps TRBD1 as D (6 bases). The CDR3 contains 15 residues. CDR1 and CDR2 from the germline V gene are KGHSH and LQKENI. The V end lost 3 bases, the J end lost 5 bases, and 14 bases lay between the germline ends.

The table lists this clonotype with a few counts. The rearrangement joins TRBV7-2 to TRBJ2-3; TRBD2 matches at 8 bases. Germline lookup yields CDR1 SGHTA and CDR2 FQGNSA. This CDR3 contains 17 residues. V trimming: 4 bases; J trimming: 3 bases; junction bases outside the gene matches: 12. The CDR3 loop is CASSSDTGGAGTDTQYF. The CDR3, as DNA: TGTGCCAGCAGCTCAGATACCGGGGGGGCCGGTACAGATACGCAGTATTTT.

The V call is TRBV25-1, the J call TRBJ1-5, with D maybe TRBD1 (6 bases). This CDR3 is built from 13 residues. The V end was cut by 6 bases, the J end by 7 bases, with 13 bases between. The germline V gene has CDR1 MGHDK and CDR2 SYGVNS. This chain's CDR3 is CASSDQGNQPQHF. In nucleotides, the CDR3 is TGTGCCAGCAGCGACCAGGGGAACCAGCCCCAGCATTTT.

The rearrangement uses TRBV7-2 and TRBJ2-7, with no clear D. CDR3 length: 12 amino acids. Germline loops: CDR1 SGHTA, CDR2 FQGNSA. Trimming removed 6 bases from V and 0 bases from J, with 6 bases in between. DNA for the CDR3: TGTGCCAGCAGTTCCAACTCCTACGAGCAGTACTTC. Amino acids: CASSSNSYEQYF.